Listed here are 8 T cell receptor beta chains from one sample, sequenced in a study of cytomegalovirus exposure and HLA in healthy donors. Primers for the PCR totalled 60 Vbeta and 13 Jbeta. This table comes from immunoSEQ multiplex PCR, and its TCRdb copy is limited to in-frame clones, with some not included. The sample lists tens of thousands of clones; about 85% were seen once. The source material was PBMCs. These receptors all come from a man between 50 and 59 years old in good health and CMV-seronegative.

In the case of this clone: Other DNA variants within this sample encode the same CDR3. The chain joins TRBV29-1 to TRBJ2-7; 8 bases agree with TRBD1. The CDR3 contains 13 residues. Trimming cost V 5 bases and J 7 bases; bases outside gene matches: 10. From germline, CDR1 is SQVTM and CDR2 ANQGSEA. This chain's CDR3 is CSVSRGPQQEQYF. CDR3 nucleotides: TGCAGCGTTTCCAGGGGGCCCCAGCAGGAGCAGTACTTC.

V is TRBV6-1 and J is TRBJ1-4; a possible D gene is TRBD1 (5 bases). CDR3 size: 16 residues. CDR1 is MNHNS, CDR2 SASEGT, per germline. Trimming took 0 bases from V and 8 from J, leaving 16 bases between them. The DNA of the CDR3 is TGTGCCAGCAGTGAAGCCCGCAGGGTGGAAGGAGAAAAACTGTTTTTT. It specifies CASSEARRVEGEKLFF.

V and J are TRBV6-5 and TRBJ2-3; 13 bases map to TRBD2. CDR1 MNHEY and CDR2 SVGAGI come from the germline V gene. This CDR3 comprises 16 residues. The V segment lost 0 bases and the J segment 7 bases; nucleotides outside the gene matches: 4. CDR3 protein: CASSYSGLAGSYTQYF. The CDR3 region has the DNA TGTGCCAGCAGTTACTCGGGACTAGCGGGGAGTTATACGCAGTATTTT.

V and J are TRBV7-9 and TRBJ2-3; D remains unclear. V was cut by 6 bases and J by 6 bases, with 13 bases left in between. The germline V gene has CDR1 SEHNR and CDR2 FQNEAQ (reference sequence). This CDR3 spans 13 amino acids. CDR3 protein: CASRARLVDTQYF. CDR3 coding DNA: TGTGCCAGCAGGGCCCGCCTGGTGGATACGCAGTATTTT.

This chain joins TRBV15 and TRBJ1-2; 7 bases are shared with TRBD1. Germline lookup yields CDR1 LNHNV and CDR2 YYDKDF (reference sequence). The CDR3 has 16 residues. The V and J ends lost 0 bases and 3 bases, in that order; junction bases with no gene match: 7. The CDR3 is CATSRDKGARDYGYTF. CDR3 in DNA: TGTGCCACCAGCAGAGACAAGGGGGCAAGGGACTATGGCTACACCTTC.

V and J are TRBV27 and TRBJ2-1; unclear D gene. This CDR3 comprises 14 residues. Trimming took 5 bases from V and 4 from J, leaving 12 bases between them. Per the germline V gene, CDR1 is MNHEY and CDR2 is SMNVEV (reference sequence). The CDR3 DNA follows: TGTGCCAGCAGTGCTAGTCCTACTTACAATGAGCAGTTCTTC. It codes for CASSASPTYNEQFF.

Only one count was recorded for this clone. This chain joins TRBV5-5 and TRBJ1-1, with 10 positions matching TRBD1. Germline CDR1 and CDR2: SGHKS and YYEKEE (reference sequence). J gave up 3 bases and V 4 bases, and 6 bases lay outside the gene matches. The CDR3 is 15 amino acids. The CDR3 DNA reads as TGTGCCAGCAGCCCGACAGGGGGCGCGGACACTGAAGCTTTCTTT. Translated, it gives CASSPTGGADTEAFF.

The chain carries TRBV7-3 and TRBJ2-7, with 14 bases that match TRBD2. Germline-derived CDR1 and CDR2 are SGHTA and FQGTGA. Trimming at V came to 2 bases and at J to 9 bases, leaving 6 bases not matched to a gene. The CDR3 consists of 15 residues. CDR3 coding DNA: TGTGCCAGCAGCTTATCGGGACTAGCGGGAGAGAGGCAGTACTTC. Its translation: CASSLSGLAGERQYF.